This TCR delta chain was sequenced during a study of human gamma delta and Vdelta1 T cells listed by TCRdb under 2018. Some background on the complete study: In this study, the researchers looked at Delta One T cells, which are Vd1+ gamma-delta T cells, to see how well they work as cytotoxic effectors against acute myeloid leukemia. Study-level results and caveats: Delta One T cells were reported to be polyclonal and to show broad cytotoxic targeting of acute myeloid leukemia.

To prepare the library, PCR was applied. The run used an Illumina MiSeq. Clonotypes were called again by TCRdb from the public reads via CATT, and duplicate nucleotide sequences were then merged into one entry. In this sample the table shows about 13,000 delta-chain clones, over 40% of which occur a single time. The ten largest clones represent about 1.6% of the sample. This clone came up a few times. Its recognized antigen is unknown. Qualities for individual bases were not recorded, and no much larger clone is one base off. V is trimmed back by 1 base and J by 7 bases, and the junction contains 8 bases that no gene match accounts for. From the germline V gene, CDR1 is TSWWSYY and CDR2 is QGS. Counted from cysteine to phenylalanine, this CDR3 has 15 amino acids. Only the CDR3 region is kept as DNA, spanning 45 bases read in frame from base 1.

The TCR comes from a human donor in good health. In this chain, TRDV1 is recombined with TRDJ1, and TRDD2 matches 8 of the central bases. Specimen: Vdelta1 gamma-delta T cells from blood grown in culture (DOT cells). The intended sense of this specimen's cell subset or site label: Delta One T cells, in vitro expanded/differentiated Vd1+ gamma-delta T cells. The DNA reads TGTGCTCTTGGGGAACCGGCCTTCCTAAACGCTAAACTCATCTTT. It codes for CALGEPAFLNAKLIF.